The rows below give T cell receptor beta chains drawn from one sample of a study of metastatic and nonmetastatic thyroid tumors. MiXCR was used by TCRdb to re-call the PCR reads. The sample has about 26,000 clones, around 24% seen once. Source material: blood. The receptors come from a female donor with papillary thyroid cancer or a benign thyroid nodule (not recorded which). Some clones in this sample may be carry-over from other donors' samples. Both conserved end residues are part of each CDR3. A D gene is named only where the DNA matches it firmly. Only part of the rows carry a size: once, few, many, or a class if the clone is expanded.

v_call: TRBV28
clone_size: few
d_call: TRBD2
j_call: TRBJ2-3
cdr3_length: 15
cdr3_aa: CASSSRTSFTDTQYF
cdr3_nt: TGTGCCAGCAGTTCCCGGACTAGCTTCACAGATACTCAGTATTTT

v_call: TRBV19
clone_size: many
d_call: -
j_call: TRBJ2-2
cdr3_length: 15
cdr3_aa: CASSSPPLRTGELFF
cdr3_nt: TGTGCCAGTAGTTCTCCCCCTCTTCGGACCGGGGAGCTGTTTTTT

v_call: TRBV28
clone_size: -
d_call: -
j_call: TRBJ2-2
cdr3_length: 13
cdr3_aa: CASSGLNTGELFF
cdr3_nt: TGTGCCAGCAGTGGACTTAACACCGGGGAGCTGTTTTTT

v_call: TRBV12-5
clone_size: many
d_call: TRBD1
j_call: TRBJ1-2
cdr3_length: 15
cdr3_aa: CASGLVDRADYGYTF
cdr3_nt: TGTGCTAGTGGTTTGGTCGACAGGGCGGACTATGGCTACACCTTC

v_call: TRBV6-6
clone_size: few
d_call: TRBD2
j_call: TRBJ2-3
cdr3_length: 16
cdr3_aa: CASSYSTSGRRDTQYF
cdr3_nt: TGTGCCAGCAGTTACTCGACTAGCGGGAGACGGGATACGCAGTATTTT

v_call: TRBV20-1
clone_size: many
d_call: -
j_call: TRBJ2-7
cdr3_length: 15
cdr3_aa: CSGEDVERKAYEQYF
cdr3_nt: TGCAGTGGGGAGGACGTGGAGCGGAAGGCCTACGAGCAGTACTTC

v_call: TRBV19
clone_size: few
d_call: TRBD1
j_call: TRBJ1-5
cdr3_length: 13
cdr3_aa: CASSPGQRQPQHF
cdr3_nt: TGTGCCAGTAGTCCGGGACAGAGGCAGCCCCAGCATTTT

v_call: TRBV3-1
clone_size: -
d_call: -
j_call: TRBJ1-1
cdr3_length: 15
cdr3_aa: CASSQDTRGNTEAFF
cdr3_nt: TGTGCCAGCAGCCAAGACACCCGTGGAAACACTGAAGCTTTCTTT

v_call: TRBV4-3
clone_size: -
d_call: TRBD2
j_call: TRBJ2-7
cdr3_length: 17
cdr3_aa: CASSQDRSSGSSYEQYF
cdr3_nt: TGCGCCAGCAGCCAAGATCGCTCTAGCGGGAGCTCCTACGAGCAGTACTTC

v_call: TRBV20-1
clone_size: -
d_call: TRBD2
j_call: TRBJ2-3
cdr3_length: 16
cdr3_aa: CSARGLAGVGQDTQYF
cdr3_nt: TGCAGTGCTAGGGGACTAGCGGGGGTGGGTCAGGATACGCAGTATTTT

v_call: TRBV20-1
clone_size: many
d_call: -
j_call: TRBJ2-5
cdr3_length: 15
cdr3_aa: CSARDGLAVSETQYF
cdr3_nt: TGCAGTGCTAGAGACGGGTTGGCGGTCTCGGAGACCCAGTACTTC

v_call: TRBV10-2
clone_size: many
d_call: TRBD1
j_call: TRBJ1-4
cdr3_length: 15
cdr3_aa: CASRADRVEDEKLFF
cdr3_nt: TGCGCCAGCAGGGCAGACAGGGTCGAAGATGAAAAACTGTTTTTT

v_call: TRBV3-1
clone_size: -
d_call: TRBD1
j_call: TRBJ1-1
cdr3_length: 15
cdr3_aa: CASSQGDRGCTEAFF
cdr3_nt: TGTGCCAGCAGCCAAGGCGACAGGGGATGCACTGAAGCTTTCTTT

v_call: TRBV11-2
clone_size: medium-sized
d_call: -
j_call: TRBJ2-1
cdr3_length: 14
cdr3_aa: CASSFFGEGSEQFF
cdr3_nt: TGTGCCAGCAGCTTCTTTGGGGAAGGAAGTGAGCAGTTCTTC

v_call: TRBV6-2/TRBV6-3
clone_size: -
d_call: -
j_call: TRBJ2-5
cdr3_length: 13
cdr3_aa: CASLSIPKETQYF
cdr3_nt: TGTGCCAGCCTTTCAATCCCCAAAGAGACCCAGTACTTC

v_call: TRBV2
clone_size: medium-sized
d_call: -
j_call: TRBJ1-5
cdr3_length: 13
cdr3_aa: CASTDEKGQPQHF
cdr3_nt: TGTGCCAGCACGGACGAGAAGGGTCAGCCCCAGCATTTT

v_call: TRBV5-1
clone_size: many
d_call: -
j_call: TRBJ1-3
cdr3_length: 15
cdr3_aa: CASSSEGSGGNTIYF
cdr3_nt: TGCGCCAGCAGCTCGGAGGGTTCAGGGGGAAACACCATATATTTT

v_call: TRBV30
clone_size: -
d_call: -
j_call: TRBJ2-2
cdr3_length: 16
cdr3_aa: CAWSAPLGRHTGELFF
cdr3_nt: TGTGCCTGGAGTGCGCCCCTTGGACGGCACACCGGGGAGCTGTTTTTT

v_call: TRBV14
clone_size: -
d_call: TRBD2
j_call: TRBJ2-2
cdr3_length: 17
cdr3_aa: CASSQSSGITRTGELFF
cdr3_nt: TGTGCCAGCAGCCAAAGCAGCGGGATCACAAGAACCGGGGAGCTGTTTTTT

v_call: TRBV6-6
clone_size: medium-sized
d_call: TRBD1
j_call: TRBJ1-1
cdr3_length: 19
cdr3_aa: CASRREGQGTTEKNTEAFF
cdr3_nt: TGTGCCAGCAGAAGAGAGGGACAGGGGACCACTGAGAAGAACACTGAAGCTTTCTTT

v_call: TRBV20-1
clone_size: -
d_call: -
j_call: TRBJ2-7
cdr3_length: 12
cdr3_aa: CSARPYRYEQYF
cdr3_nt: TGCAGTGCGCGGCCTTACAGGTATGAGCAGTACTTC

v_call: TRBV6-1
clone_size: -
d_call: -
j_call: TRBJ2-7
cdr3_length: 15
cdr3_aa: CASSSRDGGYYEQYF
cdr3_nt: TGTGCCAGCAGTTCCCGGGACGGAGGATACTACGAGCAGTACTTC